This record concerns one T cell receptor (beta chain) sequence. This sample is part of a study of shared clonotypes between healthy human individuals. For the study at large: Those who served as donors were a couple of women and a few men between the ages of 18 and 49.

The CDR3 covers 17 residues. Per germline, CDR1 MGHRA and CDR2 YSYEKL. V dropped 2 bases and J dropped 1 base, with 18 bases sitting between them. Sequencing was performed with immunoSEQ multiplex PCR; in TCRdb, only in-frame clones are kept and a portion is missing. The sample consists of a few million clones, around 90% of them appearing once. The sample consisted of naive CD4+ T cells from PBMCs. The subset was: CD45RA+ positively selected. This TCR came from a man younger than 30 in good health. Some clones in this sample may be carry-over from other donors' samples. The chain uses TRBV4-1 and TRBJ2-7, with D possibly called TRBD1 or TRBD2 (6 bases each). CDR3 DNA sequence: TGCGCCAGCAGCCAACCGGTCAGGGGAGGCCCTTCCTACGAGCAGTACTTC. It specifies CASSQPVRGGPSYEQYF.